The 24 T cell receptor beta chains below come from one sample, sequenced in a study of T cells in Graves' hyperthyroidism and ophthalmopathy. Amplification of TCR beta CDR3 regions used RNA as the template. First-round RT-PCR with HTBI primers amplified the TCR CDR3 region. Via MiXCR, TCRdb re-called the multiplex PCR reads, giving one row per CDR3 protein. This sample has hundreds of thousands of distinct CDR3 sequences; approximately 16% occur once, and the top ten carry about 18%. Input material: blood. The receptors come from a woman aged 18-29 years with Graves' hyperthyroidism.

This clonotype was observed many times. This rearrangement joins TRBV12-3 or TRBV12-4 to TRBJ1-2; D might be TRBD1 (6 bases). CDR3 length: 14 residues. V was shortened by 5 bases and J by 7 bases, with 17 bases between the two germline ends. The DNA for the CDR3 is TGTGCCAGCAGTATCATACAGGGTTCTATTGGCTACACCTTC. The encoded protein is CASSIIQGSIGYTF.

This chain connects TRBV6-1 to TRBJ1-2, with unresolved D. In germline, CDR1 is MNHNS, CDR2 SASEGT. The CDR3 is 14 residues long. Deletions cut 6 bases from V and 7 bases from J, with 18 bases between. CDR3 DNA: TGTGCCAGCAGGCGCGGACCCCCAGGCACTGGCTACACCTTC. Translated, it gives CASRRGPPGTGYTF.

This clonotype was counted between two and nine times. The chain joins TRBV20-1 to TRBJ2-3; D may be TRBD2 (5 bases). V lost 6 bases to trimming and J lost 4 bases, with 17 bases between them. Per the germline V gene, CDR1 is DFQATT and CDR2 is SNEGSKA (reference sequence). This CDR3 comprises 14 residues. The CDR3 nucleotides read TGCAGTGCCCCGGGTAGCCTCGGGGCAGATACGCAGTATTTT. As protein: CSAPGSLGADTQYF.

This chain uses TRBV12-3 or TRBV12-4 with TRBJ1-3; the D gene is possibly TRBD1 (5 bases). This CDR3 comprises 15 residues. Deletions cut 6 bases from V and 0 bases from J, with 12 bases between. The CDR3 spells CASRGGGSSGNTIYF. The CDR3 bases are TGTGCCAGCAGGGGGGGGGGGAGCTCTGGAAACACCATATATTTT.

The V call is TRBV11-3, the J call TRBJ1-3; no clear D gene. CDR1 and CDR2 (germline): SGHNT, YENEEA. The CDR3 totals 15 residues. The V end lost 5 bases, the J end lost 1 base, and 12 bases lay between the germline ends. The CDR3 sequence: CASSKEFTSGNTIYF. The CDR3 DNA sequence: TGTGCCAGCAGCAAGGAGTTTACTTCTGGAAACACCATATATTTT.

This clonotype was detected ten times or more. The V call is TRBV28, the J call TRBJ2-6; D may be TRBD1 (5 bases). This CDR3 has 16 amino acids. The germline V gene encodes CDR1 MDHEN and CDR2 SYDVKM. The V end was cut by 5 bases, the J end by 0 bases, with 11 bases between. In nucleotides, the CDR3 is TGTGCCAGCAGTCCTGGACAACTCTCTGGGGCCAACGTCCTGACTTTC. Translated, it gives CASSPGQLSGANVLTF. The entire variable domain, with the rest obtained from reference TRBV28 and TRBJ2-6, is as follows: DVKVTQSSRYLVKRTGEKVFLECVQDMDHENMFWYRQDPGLGLRLIYFSYDVKMKEKGDIPEGYSVSREKKERFSLILESASTNQTSMYLCASSPGQLSGANVLTFGAGSRLTVL.

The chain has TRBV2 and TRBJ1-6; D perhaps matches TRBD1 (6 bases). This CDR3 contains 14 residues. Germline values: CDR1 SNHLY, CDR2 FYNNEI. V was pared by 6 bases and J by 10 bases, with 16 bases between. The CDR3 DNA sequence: TGTGCCAGCAGGGAGACGACAGGAAGGTCACCCCTCCACTTT. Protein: CASRETTGRSPLHF.

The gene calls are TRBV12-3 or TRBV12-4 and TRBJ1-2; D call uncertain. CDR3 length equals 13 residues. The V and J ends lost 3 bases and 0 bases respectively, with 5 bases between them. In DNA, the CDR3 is TGTGCCAGCAGTTTCCCAGCTAACTATGGCTACACCTTC. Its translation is CASSFPANYGYTF.

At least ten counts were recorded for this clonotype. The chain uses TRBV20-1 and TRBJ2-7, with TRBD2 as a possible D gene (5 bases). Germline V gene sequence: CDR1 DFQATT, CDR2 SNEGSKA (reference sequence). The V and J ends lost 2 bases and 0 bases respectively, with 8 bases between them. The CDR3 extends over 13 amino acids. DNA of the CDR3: TGCAGTGCTAGACGGAGGAGCTCCTACGAGCAGTACTTC. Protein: CSARRRSSYEQYF.

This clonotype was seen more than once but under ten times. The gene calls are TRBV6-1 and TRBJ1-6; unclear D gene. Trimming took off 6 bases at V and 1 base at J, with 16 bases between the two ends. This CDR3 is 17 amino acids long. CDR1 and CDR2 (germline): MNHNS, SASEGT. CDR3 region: CASSLRVDWSYNSPLHF. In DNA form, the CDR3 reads TGTGCCAGCAGCCTACGGGTGGATTGGTCCTATAATTCACCCCTCCACTTT.

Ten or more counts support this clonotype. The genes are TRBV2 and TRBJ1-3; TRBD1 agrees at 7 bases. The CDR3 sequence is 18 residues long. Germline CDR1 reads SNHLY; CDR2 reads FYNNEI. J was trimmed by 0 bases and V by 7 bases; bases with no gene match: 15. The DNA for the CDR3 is TGTGCCAGCACCAAGACAGGGATGAGGGGTAACTCTGGAAACACCATATATTTT. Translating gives CASTKTGMRGNSGNTIYF.

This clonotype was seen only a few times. In nucleotides, the CDR3 is TGCAGCGTGATCGGCGTAGATACGCAGTATTTT. It yields the protein CSVIGVDTQYF. The chain combines TRBV29-1 with TRBJ2-3, with unresolved D. V shed 6 bases and J shed 5 bases, with 9 bases lying between them. CDR1 is SQVTM, CDR2 ANQGSEA, per germline. This CDR3 spans 11 amino acids.

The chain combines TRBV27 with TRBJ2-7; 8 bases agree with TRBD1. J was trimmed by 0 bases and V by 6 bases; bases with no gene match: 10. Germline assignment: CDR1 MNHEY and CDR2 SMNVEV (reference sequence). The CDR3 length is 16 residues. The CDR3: CASSGVRTGGSYEQYF. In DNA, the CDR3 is TGTGCCAGCAGCGGCGTCCGCACAGGGGGCTCCTACGAGCAGTACTTC.

The CDR3 here is CSVMEGSWVNTEAFF. Here the CDR3 DNA reads TGCAGCGTTATGGAGGGCTCCTGGGTGAACACTGAAGCTTTCTTT. This chain joins TRBV29-1 and TRBJ1-1; D not resolved. The V gene lost 5 bases and the J gene lost 0 bases, with 16 bases spanning the gap. Germline assignment: CDR1 SQVTM and CDR2 ANQGSEA. The CDR3 has 15 amino acids.

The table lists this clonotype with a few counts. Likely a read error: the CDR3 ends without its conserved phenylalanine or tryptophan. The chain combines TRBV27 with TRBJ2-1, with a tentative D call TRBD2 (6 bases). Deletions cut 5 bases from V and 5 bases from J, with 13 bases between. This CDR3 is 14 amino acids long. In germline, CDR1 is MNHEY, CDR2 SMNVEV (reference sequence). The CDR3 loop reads CASSTRRADNEQFS. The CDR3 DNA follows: TGTGCCAGCAGTACAAGGAGGGCCGACAATGAGCAGTTCTCC.

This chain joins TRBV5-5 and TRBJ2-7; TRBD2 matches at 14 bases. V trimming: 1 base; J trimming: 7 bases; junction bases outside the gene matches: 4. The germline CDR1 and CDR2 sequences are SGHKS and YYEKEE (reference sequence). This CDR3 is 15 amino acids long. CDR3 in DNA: TGTGCCAGCAGCTTGCCGGGACTAGCGGGAGTGGAGCAGTACTTC. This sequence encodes CASSLPGLAGVEQYF.

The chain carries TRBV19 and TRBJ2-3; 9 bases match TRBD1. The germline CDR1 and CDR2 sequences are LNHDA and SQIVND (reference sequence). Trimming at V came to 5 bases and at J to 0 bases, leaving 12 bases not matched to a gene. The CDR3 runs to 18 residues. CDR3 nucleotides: TGTGCCAGTAGTCGACAGGGGGTACAGTCCCCTAGCACAGATACGCAGTATTTT. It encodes CASSRQGVQSPSTDTQYF.

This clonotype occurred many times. CDR3 in amino acids: CASSVGQITEAFF. CDR3 DNA sequence: TGTGCCAGCAGCGTCGGACAGATTACTGAAGCTTTCTTT. The gene calls are TRBV7-8 and TRBJ1-1; possibly TRBD1 for D (6 bases). The V end lost 5 bases, the J end lost 5 bases, and 12 bases lay between the germline ends. This CDR3 contains 13 residues. In germline, CDR1 is SGHVS, CDR2 FQNEAQ.

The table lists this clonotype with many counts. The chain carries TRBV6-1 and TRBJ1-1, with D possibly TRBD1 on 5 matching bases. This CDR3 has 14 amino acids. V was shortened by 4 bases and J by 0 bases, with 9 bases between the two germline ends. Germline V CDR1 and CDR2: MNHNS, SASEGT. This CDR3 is CASSAKTVNTEAFF. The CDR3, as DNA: TGTGCCAGCAGTGCTAAGACAGTGAACACTGAAGCTTTCTTT.

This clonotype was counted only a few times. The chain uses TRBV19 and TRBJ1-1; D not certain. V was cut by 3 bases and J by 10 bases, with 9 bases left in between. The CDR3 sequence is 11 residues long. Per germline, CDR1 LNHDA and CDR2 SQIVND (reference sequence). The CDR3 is CASSIQARAFF. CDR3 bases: TGTGCCAGTAGTATCCAGGCCCGAGCTTTCTTT.

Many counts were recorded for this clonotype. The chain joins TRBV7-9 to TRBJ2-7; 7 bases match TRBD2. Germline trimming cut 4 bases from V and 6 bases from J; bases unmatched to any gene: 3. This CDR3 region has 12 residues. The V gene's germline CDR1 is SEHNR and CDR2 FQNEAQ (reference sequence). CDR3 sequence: CASSSSGIEQYF. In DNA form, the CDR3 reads TGTGCCAGCAGCTCTAGCGGAATCGAGCAGTACTTC. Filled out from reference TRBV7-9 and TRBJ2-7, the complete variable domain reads DTGVSQNPRHKITKRGQNVTFRCDPISEHNRLYWYRQTLGQGPEFLTYFQNEAQLEKSRLLSDRFSAERPKGSFSTLEIQRTEQGDSAMYLCASSSSGIEQYFGPGTRLTVT.

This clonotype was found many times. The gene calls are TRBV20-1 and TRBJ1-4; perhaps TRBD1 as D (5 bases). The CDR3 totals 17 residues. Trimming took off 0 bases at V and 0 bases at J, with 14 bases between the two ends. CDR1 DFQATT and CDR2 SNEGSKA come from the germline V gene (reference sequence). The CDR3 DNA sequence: TGCAGTGCTAGAGAGATCGTGAGGGGTCCAACTAATGAAAAACTGTTTTTT. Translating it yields CSAREIVRGPTNEKLFF.

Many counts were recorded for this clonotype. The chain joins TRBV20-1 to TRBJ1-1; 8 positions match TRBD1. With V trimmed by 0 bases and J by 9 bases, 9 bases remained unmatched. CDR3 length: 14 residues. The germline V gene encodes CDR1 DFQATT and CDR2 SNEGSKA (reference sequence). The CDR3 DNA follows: TGCAGTGCTAGAGAGGGGGCGTGGACAGGGAAAGCTTTCTTT. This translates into CSAREGAWTGKAFF.

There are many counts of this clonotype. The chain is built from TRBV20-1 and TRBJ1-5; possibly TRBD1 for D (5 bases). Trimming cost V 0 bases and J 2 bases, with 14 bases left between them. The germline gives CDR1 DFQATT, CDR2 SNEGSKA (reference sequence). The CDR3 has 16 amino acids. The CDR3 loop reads CSARDPGRAGNQPQHF. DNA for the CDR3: TGCAGTGCTAGAGATCCCGGCAGGGCTGGCAATCAGCCCCAGCATTTT.